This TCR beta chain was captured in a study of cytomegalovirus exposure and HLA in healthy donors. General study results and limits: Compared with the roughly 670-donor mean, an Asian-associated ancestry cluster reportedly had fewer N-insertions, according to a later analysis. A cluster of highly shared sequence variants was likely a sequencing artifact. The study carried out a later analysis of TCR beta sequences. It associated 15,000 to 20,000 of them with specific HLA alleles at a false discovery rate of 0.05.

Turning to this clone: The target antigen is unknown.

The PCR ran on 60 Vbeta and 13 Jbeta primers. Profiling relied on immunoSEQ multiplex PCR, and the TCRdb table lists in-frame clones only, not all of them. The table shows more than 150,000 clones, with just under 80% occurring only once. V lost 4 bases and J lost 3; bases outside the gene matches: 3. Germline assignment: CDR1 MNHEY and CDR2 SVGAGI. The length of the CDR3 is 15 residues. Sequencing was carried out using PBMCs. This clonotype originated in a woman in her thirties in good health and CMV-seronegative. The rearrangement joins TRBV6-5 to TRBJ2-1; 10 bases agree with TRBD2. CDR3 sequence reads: CASSSSGGDYNEQFF. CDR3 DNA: TGTGCCAGCAGTTCCAGCGGGGGGGACTACAATGAGCAGTTCTTC.